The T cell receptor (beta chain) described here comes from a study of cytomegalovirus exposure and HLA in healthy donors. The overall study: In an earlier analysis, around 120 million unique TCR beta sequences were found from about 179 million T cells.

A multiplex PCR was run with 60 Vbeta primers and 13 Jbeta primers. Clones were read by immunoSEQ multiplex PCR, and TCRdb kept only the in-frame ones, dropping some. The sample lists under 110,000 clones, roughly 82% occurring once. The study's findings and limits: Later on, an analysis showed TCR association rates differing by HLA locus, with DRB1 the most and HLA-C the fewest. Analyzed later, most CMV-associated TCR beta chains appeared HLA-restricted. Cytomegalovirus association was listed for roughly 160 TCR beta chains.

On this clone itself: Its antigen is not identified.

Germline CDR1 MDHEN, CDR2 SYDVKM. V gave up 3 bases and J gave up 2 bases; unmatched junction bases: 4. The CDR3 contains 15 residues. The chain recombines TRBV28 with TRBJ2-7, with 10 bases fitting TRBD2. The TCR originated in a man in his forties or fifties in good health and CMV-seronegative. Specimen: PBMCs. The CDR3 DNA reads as TGTGCCAGCAGTTTTAATAGCGGGAGGCCCTACGAGCAGTACTTC. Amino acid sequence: CASSFNSGRPYEQYF.